A selection of T cell receptor beta chains follows, all from one sample in a study of T cell repertoires in cytomegalovirus infection. TCRdb re-called the reads through MiXCR, storing one row per CDR3 protein. Of 150,000 to 200,000 distinct CDR3 sequences in the sample, about a tenth are singletons; the top ten hold around 4.4%. The sequencing sample was made of PBMCs. Every receptor here comes from a human donor in good health (CMV status not recorded). Some clones in this sample may be carry-over from other donors' samples. Each CDR3 is given with its conserved first and last residue. A D gene is named only where the DNA matches it firmly. The size entry is marked missing in some rows and otherwise reads once, few, many or a size class.

clone size: many; J gene: TRBJ2-1; D gene: TRBD2; V gene: TRBV20-1; CDR3 DNA: TGCAGTGCTAGAGATCCCCACGGGAGGTTCTACAATGAGCAGTTCTTC; CDR3 protein: CSARDPHGRFYNEQFF
clone size: few; J gene: TRBJ2-7; D gene: -; V gene: TRBV3-1; CDR3 DNA: TGTGCCAGCAGCCTCAGGCACGGAGGTAGCTACGAGCAGTACTTC; CDR3 protein: CASSLRHGGSYEQYF
clone size: few; J gene: TRBJ2-3; D gene: -; V gene: TRBV19; CDR3 DNA: TGTGCCAGTAGTATTGGGACGACCACAGATACGCAGTATTTT; CDR3 protein: CASSIGTTTDTQYF
clone size: many; J gene: TRBJ1-1; D gene: -; V gene: TRBV12-3/TRBV12-4; CDR3 DNA: TGTGCCAGCAGTCCCCGGGGTTTGAACACTGAAGCTTTCTTT; CDR3 protein: CASSPRGLNTEAFF
clone size: many; J gene: TRBJ2-1; D gene: -; V gene: TRBV6-2/TRBV6-3; CDR3 DNA: TGTGCCAGCAGTCCGGACTCACACAATGAGCAGTTCTTC; CDR3 protein: CASSPDSHNEQFF
clone size: -; J gene: TRBJ1-5; D gene: -; V gene: TRBV30; CDR3 DNA: TGTGCCTGGAGTCCAGGACCATCGGGGGGAAGCAATCAGCCCCAGCATTTT; CDR3 protein: CAWSPGPSGGSNQPQHF
clone size: few; J gene: TRBJ1-5; D gene: TRBD1; V gene: TRBV7-9; CDR3 DNA: TGTGCCAGCAGCTCTTCGGACAGGGGAGATCAGCCCCAGCATTTT; CDR3 protein: CASSSSDRGDQPQHF
clone size: -; J gene: TRBJ2-7; D gene: -; V gene: TRBV6-5; CDR3 DNA: TGTGCCAGCAGTTACCCGGGGTCGTACGAGCAGTACTTC; CDR3 protein: CASSYPGSYEQYF
clone size: -; J gene: TRBJ1-4; D gene: TRBD1; V gene: TRBV5-6; CDR3 DNA: TGTGCCAGCAGCTTGGGGTCACCCGGGACAGGAGGCGAAAAACTGTTTTTT; CDR3 protein: CASSLGSPGTGGEKLFF
clone size: many; J gene: TRBJ1-1; D gene: -; V gene: TRBV12-3/TRBV12-4; CDR3 DNA: TGTGCCAGCACCCTCCCTCTACTGAACACTGAAGCTTTCTTT; CDR3 protein: CASTLPLLNTEAFF